This is a list of T cell receptor beta chains from one sample in a study of T cell repertoires in cytomegalovirus infection. TCRdb independently ran MiXCR on the reads; one entry per CDR3 protein. The repertoire consists of about 740,000 distinct CDR3 sequences, with approximately 34% occurring once and the leading ten covering under 3%. Material for sequencing was PBMCs. The receptors here all came from a human donor in good health (CMV status not recorded). Some clones in this sample may be carry-over from other donors' samples. CDR3s include the opening cysteine and the closing phenylalanine or tryptophan. D genes are given only for firm matches. Size is stated for part of the rows, as once, few or many counts, or as a class when the clone is expanded.

D: TRBD2; J: TRBJ2-2; V: TRBV11-2; size: -; DNA: TGTGCCAGCAGCTTCCCGGGACTAGCGGGGGGGATGGACACCGGGGAGCTGTTTTTT; CDR3: CASSFPGLAGGMDTGELFF
D: -; J: TRBJ2-7; V: TRBV4-2; size: few; DNA: TGTGCCAGCAGCCAAGGGCTAGCCGATTACGAGCAGTACTTC; CDR3: CASSQGLADYEQYF
D: TRBD2; J: TRBJ2-1; V: TRBV14; size: once; DNA: TGTGCCAGCAGCGGACTAGCTAGGGATGAGCAGTTCTTC; CDR3: CASSGLARDEQFF
D: -; J: TRBJ1-5; V: TRBV3-1; size: many; DNA: TGTGCCAGCAGCCAAGGAGCCAATCAGCCCCAGCATTTT; CDR3: CASSQGANQPQHF
D: -; J: TRBJ1-2; V: TRBV4-1; size: -; DNA: TGCGCCAGCAGCCACCCCACAGTGAACCTAAACTATGGCTACACCTTC; CDR3: CASSHPTVNLNYGYTF
D: -; J: TRBJ2-4; V: TRBV28; size: few; DNA: TGTGCCAGCAACTCAGCTTCGAGGGCCAAAAACATTCAGTACTTC; CDR3: CASNSASRAKNIQYF
D: -; J: TRBJ2-2; V: TRBV7-9; size: -; DNA: TGTGCCAGCAGCGAATATAGAGGGGATCTGTTTTTT; CDR3: CASSEYRGDLFF
D: TRBD2; J: TRBJ2-3; V: TRBV28; size: few; DNA: TGTGCCAGCAGCGTCCCGGGACTAGCGGGTTTGGGCACAGATACGCAGTATTTT; CDR3: CASSVPGLAGLGTDTQYF
D: TRBD1; J: TRBJ2-7; V: TRBV6-2/TRBV6-3; size: few; DNA: TGTGCCAGCAGTTATCATCCGGGACAGGAAACCTCCTACGAGCAGTACTTC; CDR3: CASSYHPGQETSYEQYF
D: TRBD1; J: TRBJ1-6; V: TRBV7-9; size: -; DNA: TGTGCCAGCAGCTTAGCGGGACAGGGGAACACCCTCCACTTT; CDR3: CASSLAGQGNTLHF
D: -; J: TRBJ1-5; V: TRBV15; size: -; DNA: TGTGCCACCAGCAGAGATCCGGGCAGGGTGGCCGATCAGCCCCAGCATTTT; CDR3: CATSRDPGRVADQPQHF
D: -; J: TRBJ2-1; V: TRBV2; size: few; DNA: TGTGCCAGCAGTGCCGGAACTGGATCTCCCACTGAGCAGTTCTTC; CDR3: CASSAGTGSPTEQFF